These T cell receptor beta chains were read from a single sample in a study of cytomegalovirus exposure and HLA in healthy donors. The data were produced by immunoSEQ multiplex PCR, yet TCRdb's version contains in-frame clones alone and is incomplete. Among roughly 190,000 clones listed, around 68% were seen once. Specimen: PBMCs. These receptors were obtained from a man in his forties in good health and CMV-seronegative. The CDR3 runs from the conserved cysteine through the conserved F or W. Each record gives: J gene, D gene, clone size, V gene, CDR3 DNA, CDR3 protein. A D gene is named only where the DNA matches it firmly. The size entry is marked missing in some rows and otherwise reads once, few, many or a size class.

j_call: TRBJ2-7
d_call: .
clone_size: .
v_call: TRBV9
cdr3_nt: TGTGCCAGCAGCGTAGACCAAGGGAGGAACGAGCAGTACTTC
cdr3_aa: CASSVDQGRNEQYF

j_call: TRBJ2-7
d_call: .
clone_size: .
v_call: TRBV18
cdr3_nt: TGTGCCAGCTCACCGGCCCCAGGGATCGGTAGCTCCTACGAGCAGTACTTC
cdr3_aa: CASSPAPGIGSSYEQYF

j_call: TRBJ2-1
d_call: TRBD2
clone_size: .
v_call: TRBV9
cdr3_nt: TGTGCCAGCAGCGTAAGTAGCGGGAGTTCGAATGAGCAGTTCTTC
cdr3_aa: CASSVSSGSSNEQFF

j_call: TRBJ2-6
d_call: TRBD1
clone_size: .
v_call: TRBV19
cdr3_nt: TGTGCCAGTAGTATGACAGGGGGCTTTGGGGCCAACGTCCTGACTTTC
cdr3_aa: CASSMTGGFGANVLTF

j_call: TRBJ2-2
d_call: .
clone_size: .
v_call: TRBV18
cdr3_nt: TGTGCCAGCTCACCTACAGGGCTGGGCACCGGGGAGCTGTTTTTT
cdr3_aa: CASSPTGLGTGELFF

j_call: TRBJ2-5
d_call: .
clone_size: .
v_call: TRBV7-9
cdr3_nt: TGTGCCAGCAGCCCCCCCCGGGGGACCAGCCAAGAGACCCAGTACTTC
cdr3_aa: CASSPPRGTSQETQYF

j_call: TRBJ2-4
d_call: TRBD1
clone_size: .
v_call: TRBV27
cdr3_nt: TGTGCCAGCAGTTTTGACAGGGGAGGCAAAAACATTCAGTACTTC
cdr3_aa: CASSFDRGGKNIQYF

j_call: TRBJ2-1
d_call: .
clone_size: .
v_call: TRBV11-2
cdr3_nt: TGTGCCAGCAGCTTACTAGTTAACAATGAGCAGTTCTTC
cdr3_aa: CASSLLVNNEQFF

j_call: TRBJ1-1
d_call: .
clone_size: .
v_call: TRBV7-8
cdr3_nt: TGTGCCAGCAGCTTACCGACAGAGAACACTGAAGCTTTCTTT
cdr3_aa: CASSLPTENTEAFF

j_call: TRBJ1-2
d_call: .
clone_size: .
v_call: TRBV20-1
cdr3_nt: TGCAGTGCCCCCAATGGCTACACCTTC
cdr3_aa: CSAPNGYTF

j_call: TRBJ2-2
d_call: TRBD1
clone_size: .
v_call: TRBV6-1
cdr3_nt: TGTGCCAGCAGTGACTACGGACAGGGAAACACCGGGGAGCTGTTTTTT
cdr3_aa: CASSDYGQGNTGELFF

j_call: TRBJ2-3
d_call: .
clone_size: .
v_call: TRBV28
cdr3_nt: TGTGCCAGCAGCTTCCACGGAAAACCGGGGGCAGATACGCAGTATTTT
cdr3_aa: CASSFHGKPGADTQYF

j_call: TRBJ2-3
d_call: .
clone_size: .
v_call: TRBV5-1
cdr3_nt: TGCGCCAGCAGCCCTAGGCGGTGGGACAAAGATACGCAGTATTTT
cdr3_aa: CASSPRRWDKDTQYF

j_call: TRBJ1-1
d_call: .
clone_size: .
v_call: TRBV28
cdr3_nt: TGTGCCAGCAAAGTGCGGGCTGAAGCTTTCTTT
cdr3_aa: CASKVRAEAFF

j_call: TRBJ2-1
d_call: .
clone_size: .
v_call: TRBV5-1
cdr3_nt: TGCGCCAGCAGCTTGGAAGGGGGGGACTCCTACAATGAGCAGTTCTTC
cdr3_aa: CASSLEGGDSYNEQFF

j_call: TRBJ1-2
d_call: .
clone_size: .
v_call: TRBV5-1
cdr3_nt: TGCGCCAGCAGCTTGGGGAGCAGGGAGGCCTATGGCTACACCTTC
cdr3_aa: CASSLGSREAYGYTF

j_call: TRBJ2-7
d_call: .
clone_size: .
v_call: TRBV7-9
cdr3_nt: TGTGCCAGCAGCCACTCCAACTCCTACGAGCAGTACTTC
cdr3_aa: CASSHSNSYEQYF

j_call: TRBJ2-1
d_call: TRBD2
clone_size: .
v_call: TRBV11-2
cdr3_nt: TGTGCCAGCAGCCTCGTCACTAGCGTCAGGGCTTACAATGAGCAGTTCTTC
cdr3_aa: CASSLVTSVRAYNEQFF

j_call: TRBJ2-7
d_call: .
clone_size: .
v_call: TRBV21-1
cdr3_nt: TGTGCCAGAGGCGAGCGGGAGGCCTACGAGCAGTACTTC
cdr3_aa: CARGEREAYEQYF

j_call: TRBJ2-7
d_call: TRBD1
clone_size: .
v_call: TRBV5-1
cdr3_nt: TGCGCCAGCAGCTTGGCCCCGGGACAGCCCTACGAGCAGTACTTC
cdr3_aa: CASSLAPGQPYEQYF

j_call: TRBJ2-3
d_call: TRBD2
clone_size: .
v_call: TRBV15
cdr3_nt: TGTGCCACCAGCGGCTTACTAGGACTAGCGGGAGCAGATACGCAGTATTTT
cdr3_aa: CATSGLLGLAGADTQYF

j_call: TRBJ2-7
d_call: .
clone_size: .
v_call: TRBV11-2
cdr3_nt: TGTGCCAGCAGCCGGACTTACAGCAAAACCTCCTACGAGCAGTACTTC
cdr3_aa: CASSRTYSKTSYEQYF

j_call: TRBJ1-3
d_call: .
clone_size: few
v_call: TRBV28
cdr3_nt: TGTGCCAGCAGCCTGAGCTCTGGAAACACCATATATTTT
cdr3_aa: CASSLSSGNTIYF

j_call: TRBJ2-7
d_call: TRBD2
clone_size: .
v_call: TRBV14
cdr3_nt: TGTGCCAGCAGCCAGAGACCCGGGACTAGCGGGATTTACGAGCAGTACTTC
cdr3_aa: CASSQRPGTSGIYEQYF

j_call: TRBJ1-2
d_call: .
clone_size: .
v_call: TRBV19
cdr3_nt: TGTGCCAGTAGTACCCCGGGGATTAACTATGGCTACACCTTC
cdr3_aa: CASSTPGINYGYTF

j_call: TRBJ2-2
d_call: TRBD1
clone_size: .
v_call: TRBV11-2
cdr3_nt: TGTGCCAGCAGCCCCGGGACAGGGGCGAACACCGGGGAGCTGTTTTTT
cdr3_aa: CASSPGTGANTGELFF

j_call: TRBJ2-1
d_call: .
clone_size: .
v_call: TRBV9
cdr3_nt: TGTGCCAGCAGCGTAGGGGCCGCAGGGTCCGGGTACAATGAGCAGTTCTTC
cdr3_aa: CASSVGAAGSGYNEQFF

j_call: TRBJ2-7
d_call: .
clone_size: .
v_call: TRBV30
cdr3_nt: TGTGCCTGGAGTACCGGACAGTCCGGTTATAACTTC
cdr3_aa: CAWSTGQSGYNF

j_call: TRBJ1-6
d_call: .
clone_size: .
v_call: TRBV6-5
cdr3_nt: TGTGCCAGCAGTGCGGTAGGGGTTAATTCACCCCTCCACTTT
cdr3_aa: CASSAVGVNSPLHF

j_call: TRBJ2-1
d_call: .
clone_size: .
v_call: TRBV27
cdr3_nt: TGTGCCAGCAGTTCTGGACTGTTATACAATGAGCAGTTCTTC
cdr3_aa: CASSSGLLYNEQFF

j_call: TRBJ2-3
d_call: .
clone_size: few
v_call: TRBV29-1
cdr3_nt: TGCAGCGTTGAATTCGTAGATTCAGATACGCAGTATTTT
cdr3_aa: CSVEFVDSDTQYF

j_call: TRBJ1-2
d_call: TRBD1
clone_size: once
v_call: TRBV5-4
cdr3_nt: TGTGCCAGCAGCTTCCGACAGGGGCCTATTGGCTACACCTTC
cdr3_aa: CASSFRQGPIGYTF

j_call: TRBJ2-7
d_call: .
clone_size: .
v_call: TRBV5-6
cdr3_nt: TGTGCCAGCAGCCCGCAGCGGTTCTCCTACGAGCAGTACTTC
cdr3_aa: CASSPQRFSYEQYF

j_call: TRBJ2-5
d_call: TRBD2
clone_size: .
v_call: TRBV11-2
cdr3_nt: TGTGCCACGAGCGGGGGGGCACCCCCAGAGACCCAGTACTTC
cdr3_aa: CATSGGAPPETQYF

j_call: TRBJ1-4
d_call: TRBD1
clone_size: .
v_call: TRBV28
cdr3_nt: TGTGCCAGTACGGACAGGGGTTATGAAAAACTGTTTTTT
cdr3_aa: CASTDRGYEKLFF

j_call: TRBJ1-6
d_call: TRBD1
clone_size: .
v_call: TRBV28
cdr3_nt: TGTGCCAGCAGCCGGAGCCGGGACAGGTATAATTCACCCCTCCACTTT
cdr3_aa: CASSRSRDRYNSPLHF

j_call: TRBJ2-3
d_call: TRBD2
clone_size: .
v_call: TRBV19
cdr3_nt: TGTGCCAGTAGGACTAGCGGGGACTCTAGCACAGATACGCAGTATTTT
cdr3_aa: CASRTSGDSSTDTQYF

j_call: TRBJ1-1
d_call: TRBD1
clone_size: .
v_call: TRBV19
cdr3_nt: TGTGCCAGTAGTATACAGGGGGCGGTGAACACTGAAGCTTTCTTT
cdr3_aa: CASSIQGAVNTEAFF

j_call: TRBJ2-7
d_call: TRBD2
clone_size: .
v_call: TRBV27
cdr3_nt: TGTGCCAGCAGCTCCATAGCGGGGGGTCCCTACGAGCAGTACTTC
cdr3_aa: CASSSIAGGPYEQYF

j_call: TRBJ1-5
d_call: .
clone_size: .
v_call: TRBV6-5
cdr3_nt: TGTGCCAGCAGTGCAGACGGGGATCAGCCCCAGCATTTT
cdr3_aa: CASSADGDQPQHF

j_call: TRBJ2-1
d_call: TRBD2
clone_size: .
v_call: TRBV9
cdr3_nt: TGTGCCAGCAGCCTAGCGGGAGGGCCCCCTAGGAATGAGCAGTTCTTC
cdr3_aa: CASSLAGGPPRNEQFF

j_call: TRBJ2-7
d_call: .
clone_size: .
v_call: TRBV4-1
cdr3_nt: TGCGCCAGCAGCCTCGGGACTGCTTACGAGCAGTACTTC
cdr3_aa: CASSLGTAYEQYF

j_call: TRBJ2-3
d_call: TRBD1
clone_size: .
v_call: TRBV4-1
cdr3_nt: TGCGCCAGCAGCCGAGACGGGACAGATGGGGCAGATACGCAGTATTTT
cdr3_aa: CASSRDGTDGADTQYF

j_call: TRBJ1-5
d_call: .
clone_size: .
v_call: TRBV10-3
cdr3_nt: TGTGCCATCACCGAGAGGTCGGGTCAGCCCCAGCATTTT
cdr3_aa: CAITERSGQPQHF

j_call: TRBJ1-2
d_call: .
clone_size: .
v_call: TRBV28
cdr3_nt: TGTGCCAGCAGTCAGGGTGGCGGCTACACCTTC
cdr3_aa: CASSQGGGYTF

j_call: TRBJ1-2
d_call: .
clone_size: .
v_call: TRBV5-5
cdr3_nt: TGTGCCAGCAGCTTGGGGGAGGGACCATACTATGGCTACACCTTC
cdr3_aa: CASSLGEGPYYGYTF

j_call: TRBJ1-5
d_call: .
clone_size: few
v_call: TRBV30
cdr3_nt: TGTGCCTGGAGTGTAACGGGGATTCAGCCCCAGCATTTT
cdr3_aa: CAWSVTGIQPQHF

j_call: TRBJ2-7
d_call: .
clone_size: .
v_call: TRBV7-2
cdr3_nt: TGTGCCAGCAGCTCCCCGAATGTGTACGAGCAGTACTTC
cdr3_aa: CASSSPNVYEQYF

j_call: TRBJ2-3
d_call: TRBD2
clone_size: .
v_call: TRBV4-2
cdr3_nt: TGTGCCAGCAGCCAAGGGGCTCTAGCGGGGGCCACAGATACGCAGTATTTT
cdr3_aa: CASSQGALAGATDTQYF

j_call: TRBJ2-7
d_call: TRBD1
clone_size: .
v_call: TRBV2
cdr3_nt: TGTGCCAGCAGTCACCCGACAGGGGCCTACTACGAGCAGTACTTC
cdr3_aa: CASSHPTGAYYEQYF

j_call: TRBJ1-6
d_call: TRBD1
clone_size: .
v_call: TRBV28
cdr3_nt: TGTGCCAGCAGCCCAAGGGGGGCAGGGGGTAATTCACCCCTCCACTTT
cdr3_aa: CASSPRGAGGNSPLHF

j_call: TRBJ2-7
d_call: TRBD1
clone_size: .
v_call: TRBV18
cdr3_nt: TGTGCCAGCTCACCACTGGGACAGGGAGACAACGAGCAGTACTTC
cdr3_aa: CASSPLGQGDNEQYF

j_call: TRBJ1-2
d_call: .
clone_size: .
v_call: TRBV19
cdr3_nt: TGTGCCAGTAGTAACAGGGAAGTCAATGGCTACACCTTC
cdr3_aa: CASSNREVNGYTF

j_call: TRBJ1-4
d_call: .
clone_size: .
v_call: TRBV6-1
cdr3_nt: TGTGCCACCGAGCCCCTGCGAGGCGAAAAACTGTTTTTT
cdr3_aa: CATEPLRGEKLFF

j_call: TRBJ1-2
d_call: TRBD1
clone_size: .
v_call: TRBV29-1
cdr3_nt: TGCAGCGTCGGACAGGGAACCTATGGCTACACCTTC
cdr3_aa: CSVGQGTYGYTF